The source of this T cell receptor (beta chain) is a study of shared clonotypes between healthy human individuals. General study points: Genetic and exposure-history diversity was limited by the small donor number.

CD45RO-negative CD8 cells positively selected for CCR7 made up the naive population, which excluded terminally differentiated effector memory CD45RA+ cells. In its sample, this clone was seen once. As yet, its antigen is unknown. The CDR3 has 15 residues. The V and J ends lost 4 bases and 3 bases, in that order; junction bases with no gene match: 5. Germline CDR1 and CDR2: PRHDT and FYEKMQ (reference sequence). Generated by immunoSEQ multiplex PCR, the TCRdb table keeps only in-frame clones and is missing some. The data show about 2 million clones, about 95% seen once. V usage is TRBV13 and J usage is TRBJ2-7, with 11 bases matching TRBD1. The receptor comes from a man aged 18 to 30 in good health. The sequenced sample consisted of naive CD8+ T cells sorted from blood. The CDR3 is CASSSGTGGSYEQYF. The CDR3 region has the DNA TGTGCCAGCAGCTCAGGGACAGGGGGTAGCTACGAGCAGTACTTC.